The T cell receptor beta chain under discussion was sequenced for a study of CD8 T cells in Susac syndrome (dated by TCRdb to about 2019). In terms of the full investigation: Of the Susac syndrome patients who were sequenced, roughly 8 were in clinical remission while five or six had clinically active disease. At blood withdrawal, Susac syndrome patients were either therapy-naive, taking corticosteroids (in some cases with IVIg as well), or taking IVIg alone. Repertoire sequencing was used to test whether CD8+ T cell activation and differentiation in Susac syndrome was antigen driven.

The study at large found these results: The number of individuals in the TCR sequencing and HLA analysis was acknowledged as relatively small. No clonal expansion was detected in the CD4+ T cell repertoire of Susac syndrome patients.

Turning to this clonotype: It has no known antigen specificity. Base qualities were left out, and no much larger clone turns up one base away.

Peripheral blood CD8+ and CD4+ T cells from healthy donors, Susac syndrome patients and multiple sclerosis patients were profiled using high-throughput TCR beta sequencing. Susac syndrome patients met recently defined diagnostic criteria for definite or probable disease. Bulk CD8+ and CD4+ T cells were purified magnetically by negative isolation, whereas CD8+ TEMRA cells were enriched by FACS. Blood was drawn into EDTA tubes, processed within 24 hours, and PBMCs were isolated by density gradient centrifugation. PBMCs intended for TCR sequencing were cryopreserved in liquid nitrogen and thawed later in a water bath at 37 degrees C. The sorted or isolated CD4+, CD8+ and CD8+ TEMRA cells had a purity of 90% or higher. RNA was extracted with the RNeasy kit and 0.5 to 1 ug was reverse transcribed using random hexamers. The immunoSEQ multiplex PCR assay, which covers 54 Vbeta and 13 Jbeta segments, was used to amplify TCR beta CDR3 regions. PCR amplification bias was corrected by using a synthetic template baseline for primer optimization and computational correction. Turning to the authors' computational methods: Reads were annotated to V, D and J genes per IMGT and analyzed with immunoSEQ Analyzer, keeping only productive sequences. Clonality was computed as one minus Shannon entropy normalized by log2 of the number of productive unique sequences. For each patient and control, public and private clones were evaluated within the 100 most prevalent clones. Clones were defined as Susac-specific if absent from the healthy and MS cohorts, from roughly 1,100 published viral clones and from other ImmuneACCESS disease sequences. Using fastp at Q25 and MiXCR, TCRdb reprocessed the public reads and kept productive beta chains. Each entry is one CDR3 protein sequence, shown with its most common DNA and genes. The V and J calls were not made by the authors but by TCRdb's processing. The sample table contains about 120,000 distinct CDR3 sequences; only one count was recorded for approximately 96% of them. In total, the top ten clones hold roughly 0.14% of the sample.

From the cysteine through the phenylalanine, the CDR3 covers 14 amino acids. CDR3 DNA only is kept here, 42 bases in frame from base 1. CDR1 GTSNPN and CDR2 SVGIG were looked up in the germline V gene (reference sequence). Relative to germline, V is 0 bases shorter and J is 4 bases shorter, with 9 bases between their ends. The V and J genes are TRBV30 and TRBJ2-2; the D gene is unclear. The source material was CD4+ T cells from PBMCs. The sequence was obtained from a human donor with Susac syndrome. The CDR3 has the sequence CAWSVLEVTGELFF. The DNA is as follows: TGTGCCTGGAGTGTACTCGAAGTCACCGGGGAGCTGTTTTTT.